This T cell receptor (beta chain) was recovered during a study of cytomegalovirus exposure and HLA in healthy donors. Study-wide points: Sequencing probably produced one cluster of sequence variants that were highly shared.

Comment on this clone: Its antigen remains unidentified.

V lost 1 base and J lost 7; bases outside the gene matches: 14. CDR3 length: 17 residues. Germline-derived CDR1 and CDR2 are SGHRS and YFSETQ. This PCR relied on a set of 60 Vbeta primers and 13 Jbeta primers. Generated by immunoSEQ multiplex PCR, the TCRdb table keeps only in-frame clones and is missing some. Among 110,000 to 150,000 clones listed, over 75% were seen once. The chain is built from TRBV5-1 and TRBJ1-1, with 9 bases matching TRBD1. The receptor's source is a woman between 25 and 40 years old in good health and CMV-seronegative. Sequenced sample: PBMCs. DNA for the CDR3: TGCGCCAGCAGCTTGTTTGTAGGGACAGGGACAGGTGGTGAAGCTTTCTTT. As protein: CASSLFVGTGTGGEAFF.